The present entry profiles one T cell receptor beta chain with its context. What it binds is not known. The TCR beta cDNA libraries carried unique molecular identifiers. TCRdb reanalysed the PCR reads using MiXCR and keeps one entry per CDR3 protein. The table lists some 450,000 distinct CDR3 sequences, under 55% of them singletons. The CDR3 has 17 residues. Trimming removed 5 bases from V and 2 bases from J, with 20 bases in between. The germline V gene encodes CDR1 SEHNR and CDR2 FQNEAQ (reference sequence). The data were taken from a study of post-analysis software for immune sequencing data. Study-wide context: Disease trajectories encompassed relapsing-remitting, secondary progressive and progressive-relapsing multiple sclerosis. Study-wide results and caveats: A handful of TRBV segments were significantly more frequent in patients than in controls. TRBV5-6, TRBV5-1 and TRBV20-1 were among these segments.

The sample comprised blood. The receptor's source is a girl between 5 and 17 years old with multiple sclerosis. The chain couples TRBV7-9 to TRBJ2-3; tentative D call: TRBD2 (6 bases). The CDR3 sequence: CASSPYGGRRYTDTQYF. CDR3 nucleotides: TGTGCCAGCAGCCCATATGGGGGGAGACGTTACACAGATACGCAGTATTTT.